This T cell receptor beta chain was sequenced in a study of blood T cell repertoires in COVID-19. In the study overall: Sites in the United States, Italy and Spain provided acute and convalescent COVID-19 samples.

In the original workflow: Nucleated cell counts were estimated from reference gene primer amplification. Data came from immunoSEQ multiplex PCR; TCRdb stores just in-frame clones and leaves some out. V and J calls and clone size follow that table, whereas D and trimming were derived from the DNA. Here the sample spans about 480,000 clones, approximately 88% being singletons. The ends lost 0 bases at V and 5 bases at J; junction bases unmatched: 9. Germline values: CDR1 LGHNA, CDR2 YNFKEQ. CDR3 length: 17 amino acids. V and J are TRBV4-2 and TRBJ2-1, with 8 bases matching TRBD2. The sequenced sample was peripheral blood. This TCR was recovered from a woman in her forties or fifties with COVID-19, enrolled during active disease. In DNA, the CDR3 is TGTGCCAGCAGCCAAGATTTGGCGGGGGGACTGAACAATGAGCAGTTCTTC. As protein: CASSQDLAGGLNNEQFF.